The next 28 T cell receptor beta chains were all read from a single sample in a study of blood T cell repertoires in COVID-19. Libraries were prepared by immunoSEQ multiplex PCR; TCRdb keeps only in-frame clonotypes and omits some of them. The data hold 100,000 to 150,000 clones, with nearly 90% observed a single time. Specimen: peripheral blood. These receptors all come from a woman of 80 years or more with acute or convalescent COVID-19.

The gene calls are TRBV5-5 and TRBJ2-2, with 8 bases fitting TRBD1. The germline V gene encodes CDR1 SGHKS and CDR2 YYEKEE (reference sequence). This CDR3 spans 15 amino acids. The trim removed 2 bases at V and 7 bases at J, leaving 7 bases unmatched. CDR3 bases: TGTGCCAGCAGCTTTTGGGACAGGCCCCTCGGGGAGCTGTTTTTT. This gives the protein CASSFWDRPLGELFF.

The table lists this clone with a count of one. Here the CDR3 DNA reads TGTGCCAGCTATTTTTCAGATACGCAGTATTTT. This codes for CASYFSDTQYF. The rearrangement joins TRBV6-5 to TRBJ2-3; D unresolved. Germline V gene lookup returns CDR1 MNHEY and CDR2 SVGAGI. The CDR3 is 11 amino acids. The ends were cut back, 8 bases at V and 4 bases at J, with 7 bases in the middle.

The rearrangement uses TRBV7-9 and TRBJ2-7; TRBD1 agrees at 8 bases. This CDR3 is 15 amino acids long. The V segment lost 5 bases and the J segment 3 bases; nucleotides outside the gene matches: 9. Germline-derived CDR1 and CDR2 are SEHNR and FQNEAQ (reference sequence). For the CDR3, the DNA is TGTGCCAGCAGCCCGGTCTCAGGGGGCTTCTACGAGCAGTACTTC. This gives the protein CASSPVSGGFYEQYF.

V usage is TRBV3-1 (or the pseudogene TRBV3-2) and J usage is TRBJ2-1, with 7 bases identical to TRBD1. Germline V CDR1 and CDR2: LGHDT, YNNKEL (reference sequence). The V segment lost 6 bases and the J segment 11 bases; nucleotides outside the gene matches: 7. This CDR3 has 12 residues. This chain's CDR3 is CASSHRDSKQFF. Here the CDR3 DNA reads TGTGCCAGCAGTCATCGGGACAGCAAGCAGTTCTTC.

The CDR3 loop is CASSLAIEQYF. CDR3 nucleotide sequence: TGTGCCAGCAGCCTAGCGATAGAGCAGTACTTC. The genes are TRBV14 and TRBJ2-7, with a weak D call TRBD2 (5 bases). The V end was cut by 4 bases, the J end by 7 bases, with 8 bases between. This CDR3 is 11 amino acids long. Germline V gives CDR1 SGHDN, CDR2 FVKESK.

About this clone itself: The identical CDR3 is also encoded by other nucleotide sequences in the sample. The V and J genes are TRBV28 and TRBJ1-2; 8 positions agree with TRBD1. This CDR3 has 13 residues. V was clipped by 2 bases and J by 5 bases; unmatched bases: 1. Germline V lookup: CDR1 MDHEN, CDR2 SYDVKM. CDR3 DNA: TGTGCCAGCAGTTTAGGACAGGGTTATGGCTACACCTTC. It codes for CASSLGQGYGYTF.

The genes are TRBV15 and TRBJ2-3; possible D gene TRBD2, 7 bases. The CDR3 contains 16 residues. V was cut by 3 bases and J by 2 bases, with 15 bases left in between. Germline V lookup: CDR1 LNHNV, CDR2 YYDKDF (reference sequence). CDR3 nucleotides: TGTGCCACCAGCAGTCAGGGGAGGGGCGACACAGATACGCAGTATTTT. This translates into CATSSQGRGDTDTQYF.

The chain employs TRBV7-2 and TRBJ2-3, with D perhaps TRBD1 (5 bases). This CDR3 is 14 amino acids long. CDR1 is SGHTA and CDR2 is FQGNSA in the germline V gene. Trimming left V 5 bases short and J 2 bases short, with 11 bases between. CDR3 protein: CASSPRQFTDTQYF. The CDR3 DNA reads as TGTGCCAGCAGCCCCCGACAGTTCACAGATACGCAGTATTTT.

In its sample, this clone was seen once. This sequence joins TRBV5-5 and TRBJ2-1; 9 bases agree with TRBD1. Trimming cost V 2 bases and J 8 bases; bases outside gene matches: 8. Germline V gene data show CDR1 as SGHKS and CDR2 as YYEKEE (reference sequence). The CDR3 runs to 15 residues. CDR3 in DNA: TGTGCCAGCAGCTTTTCCGGGACAGGGACATATGAGCAGTTCTTC. Translating gives CASSFSGTGTYEQFF.

V is TRBV11-3 and J is TRBJ1-1; D possibly corresponds to TRBD1 (5 bases). This CDR3 contains 15 residues. The V gene lost 1 base and the J gene lost 1 base, with 10 bases spanning the gap. CDR1 is SGHNT and CDR2 is YENEEA in the germline V gene. The CDR3 coding sequence is TGTGCCAGCAGCTTAGGGGGACTGGAGAACACTGAAGCTTTCTTT. Encoded protein: CASSLGGLENTEAFF.

The rearrangement uses TRBV10-3 and TRBJ1-5; possible D gene TRBD1, 5 bases. V was clipped by 3 bases and J by 6 bases, with 15 bases between them. The V gene's germline CDR1 is ENHRY and CDR2 SYGVKD. The CDR3 loop spans 15 amino acids. CDR3 in DNA: TGTGCCATCAGTGACCTCGGGCAGGGTGGTCAGCCCCAGCATTTT. This encodes CAISDLGQGGQPQHF.

The chain has TRBV7-2 and TRBJ1-1; D is ambiguous. The V and J ends lost 3 bases and 1 base respectively, with 9 bases between them. The CDR3 is 14 amino acids. Germline CDR1 and CDR2: SGHTA and FQGNSA. CDR3 sequence reads: CASSLGQENTEAFF. CDR3 sequence (DNA): TGTGCCAGCAGCTTGGGCCAGGAGAACACTGAAGCTTTCTTT.

This chain's CDR3 is CASSRGRRPLGDTEAFF. The CDR3 DNA sequence: TGTGCCAGCAGCCGCGGGAGACGACCCCTAGGGGACACTGAAGCTTTCTTT. The rearrangement uses TRBV6-2 or TRBV6-3 and TRBJ1-1; the D gene is possibly TRBD1 (5 bases). The V gene's germline CDR1 is MNHEY and CDR2 SVGEGT. The CDR3 runs 17 residues. V was clipped by 6 bases and J by 3 bases, with 23 bases between them.

The rearrangement uses TRBV24-1 and TRBJ1-2; 12 bases fit TRBD1. This CDR3 is 15 amino acids long. From germline, CDR1 is KGHDR and CDR2 SFDVKD. The junction had 6 bases not matched to a gene; V was cut back by 3 bases and J by 8 bases. The DNA of the CDR3 is TGTGCCACCAGTGATATCGGGACAGGGGGCAGCGGCTACACCTTC. Translating gives CATSDIGTGGSGYTF.

The chain is built from TRBV4-1 and TRBJ2-2; TRBD2 matches 15 bases. CDR3 length equals 19 residues. The trim removed 5 bases at V and 4 bases at J, leaving 11 bases unmatched. Looked up from germline, CDR1 is MGHRA and CDR2 is YSYEKL. The CDR3 region is CASSYFPGLAGGSTGELFF. CDR3 coding DNA: TGCGCCAGCAGCTACTTTCCGGGACTAGCGGGAGGTTCCACCGGGGAGCTGTTTTTT.

The V gene is TRBV9, the J gene TRBJ1-1; TRBD1 might be the D (6 bases). CDR1 SGDLS and CDR2 YYNGEE come from the germline V gene. This CDR3 has 13 amino acids. Trimming removed 0 bases at V and 12 bases at J, with 15 bases between. DNA for the CDR3: TGTGCCAGCAGCGTAGGGGACACCGAGAGGACTTTCTTT. It encodes CASSVGDTERTFF. Using reference TRBV9 and TRBJ1-1 for the parts outside the CDR3, the full variable domain is DSGVTQTPKHLITATGQRVTLRCSPRSGDLSVYWYQQSLDQGLQFLIQYYNGEERAKGNILERFSAQQFPDLHSELNLSSLELGDSALYFCASSVGDTERTFFGQGTRLTVV.

In its sample, this clone was seen a few times. The chain has TRBV19 and TRBJ1-5; D gene unclear. The germline V gene has CDR1 LNHDA and CDR2 SQIVND (reference sequence). V was clipped by 4 bases and J by 1 base, with 8 bases between them. The CDR3 runs 14 residues. The CDR3 region is CASSNGVSNQPQHF. DNA of the CDR3: TGTGCCAGTAGTAACGGGGTAAGCAATCAGCCCCAGCATTTT.

This sequence joins TRBV12-3 or TRBV12-4 and TRBJ1-4; TRBD1 might be the D (5 bases). V lost 4 bases and J lost 7, with 7 bases in between. The CDR3 is 12 amino acids. The CDR3 nucleotides are TGTGCCAGCAGTTCTCAGGGTGAAAAACTGTTTTTT. Its protein is CASSSQGEKLFF.

The genes are TRBV6-2 or TRBV6-3 and TRBJ2-5; 7 nucleotides align to TRBD1. Germline V CDR1 and CDR2: MNHEY, SVGEGT. The junction had 1 base not matched to a gene; V was cut back by 5 bases and J by 7 bases. The CDR3 spans 11 residues. The CDR3 sequence: CASSRTGTQYF. DNA for the CDR3: TGTGCCAGCAGTCGGACAGGGACCCAGTACTTC.

The chain links TRBV7-2 to TRBJ1-5; tentative D call: TRBD1 (5 bases). CDR1 is SGHTA and CDR2 is FQGNSA in the germline V gene. V was clipped by 2 bases and J by 3 bases, with 11 bases between them. The CDR3 runs to 15 residues. For the CDR3, the DNA is TGTGCCAGCAGCTTACGGGGGGGGGACAATCAGCCCCAGCATTTT. This sequence encodes CASSLRGGDNQPQHF.

In this sample, this clone turned up once. The chain carries TRBV9 and TRBJ1-2, with TRBD1 matching over 8 bases. The CDR3 is made up of 15 amino acids. V was pared by 3 bases and J by 4 bases, with 8 bases of the junction left unmatched. Germline CDR1 is SGDLS and CDR2 is YYNGEE. CDR3 bases: TGTGCCAGCAGCGACACCCAGGGGGCTGCCTATGGCTACACCTTC. Amino acids: CASSDTQGAAYGYTF. Full variable domain (rest looked up from reference TRBV9 and TRBJ1-2): DSGVTQTPKHLITATGQRVTLRCSPRSGDLSVYWYQQSLDQGLQFLIQYYNGEERAKGNILERFSAQQFPDLHSELNLSSLELGDSALYFCASSDTQGAAYGYTFGSGTRLTVV.

The chain employs TRBV24-1 and TRBJ1-1, with TRBD1 matching over 7 bases. Trimming took 6 bases from V and 11 from J; bases not matched to a gene: 5. The germline V gene has CDR1 KGHDR and CDR2 SFDVKD. This CDR3 is 11 amino acids long. Written as DNA, the CDR3 is TGTGCCACCAGTTCATCCAGGGGGGCTTTCTTT. Protein sequence: CATSSSRGAFF.

The chain recombines TRBV3-1 (or the pseudogene TRBV3-2) with TRBJ1-1; a weak D match, TRBD1 (6 bases). CDR3 size: 13 residues. In germline, CDR1 is LGHDT, CDR2 YNNKEL (reference sequence). Deletions cut 3 bases from V and 4 bases from J, with 9 bases between. Here the CDR3 reads CASSQTGLTEAFF. The CDR3 coding sequence is TGTGCCAGCAGCCAGACAGGCCTCACTGAAGCTTTCTTT.

This clone has just one count. The genes are TRBV11-2 and TRBJ2-2, with D possibly being TRBD1 (5 bases). The CDR3 runs 14 residues. Trimming removed 7 bases from V and 4 bases from J, with 13 bases in between. Per germline, CDR1 SGHAT and CDR2 FQNNGV. CDR3 protein: CASIGQLGTGELFF. Written as DNA, the CDR3 is TGTGCCAGCATCGGACAATTAGGCACCGGGGAGCTGTTTTTT.

The CDR3 coding sequence is TGTGCCAGCAGCACACGACCGACTGTCTCCTATAATTCACCCCTCCACTTT. Residues: CASSTRPTVSYNSPLHF. J is TRBJ1-6 and V is TRBV9; D call uncertain. V lost 4 bases and J lost 0, with 14 bases in between. The CDR3 runs to 17 residues. Germline V gene data show CDR1 as SGDLS and CDR2 as YYNGEE.

The rearrangement joins TRBV29-1 to TRBJ2-1; D might be TRBD1 (5 bases). Trimming took 4 bases from V and 7 from J, leaving 14 bases between them. This CDR3 comprises 13 residues. Germline CDR1 reads SQVTM; CDR2 reads ANQGSEA. CDR3 sequence (DNA): TGCAGCGTTGCTACAGGCTCAATGAATGAGCAGTTCTTC. It yields the protein CSVATGSMNEQFF.

The chain is built from TRBV19 and TRBJ2-4, with TRBD1 matching 8 bases. Looked up from germline, CDR1 is LNHDA and CDR2 is SQIVND (reference sequence). The CDR3 is made up of 16 amino acids. After removal of 4 bases from V and 0 bases from J, the junction contained 5 bases not matched to a gene. CDR3 nucleotides: TGTGCCAGTAGTAGCCCGGGACAGGTAGCCAAAAACATTCAGTACTTC. Translating gives CASSSPGQVAKNIQYF.

The V and J genes are TRBV5-4 and TRBJ2-3, with 8 bases aligning to TRBD2. Trimming took 5 bases from V and 1 from J; bases not matched to a gene: 6. This CDR3 is built from 15 residues. Looked up from germline, CDR1 is SGHNT and CDR2 is YYREEE (reference sequence). DNA for the CDR3: TGTGCCAGCAGACATAGCGGGGCCCGCACAGATACGCAGTATTTT. Encoded protein: CASRHSGARTDTQYF.